This TCR beta chain was identified during a study of a mutant IDH1 vaccine in newly diagnosed glioma. As for the study in general: Former treatment meant radiotherapy, temozolomide, or both; the majority had gotten both.

Germline CDR1 is SGHTA and CDR2 is FQGNSA. V gave up 4 bases and J gave up 9 bases, with 13 bases separating them. The CDR3 spans 13 residues. Regarding time point: week 47, end of study. Vaccine doses each comprised 300 ug of mutant IDH1 20-mer peptide, with topical imiquimod. Concerning this clone: Antigen unknown.

Using immunoSEQ multiplex PCR, the repertoire was profiled, and TCRdb retains in-frame clones only, with some absent. Of approximately 50,000 clones listed, roughly four fifths were seen once; the top ten hold 3.2%. This chain connects TRBV7-2 to TRBJ2-1, with a weak D call TRBD1 (6 bases). Material: PBMCs, obtained from a glioma patient whose treatment included an IDH1 peptide vaccine. The sequence derives from a woman aged 45-65 years with glioma. This CDR3 is CASSSFGGGEQFF. The CDR3 DNA is TGTGCCAGCAGCTCTTTTGGGGGCGGTGAGCAGTTCTTC.